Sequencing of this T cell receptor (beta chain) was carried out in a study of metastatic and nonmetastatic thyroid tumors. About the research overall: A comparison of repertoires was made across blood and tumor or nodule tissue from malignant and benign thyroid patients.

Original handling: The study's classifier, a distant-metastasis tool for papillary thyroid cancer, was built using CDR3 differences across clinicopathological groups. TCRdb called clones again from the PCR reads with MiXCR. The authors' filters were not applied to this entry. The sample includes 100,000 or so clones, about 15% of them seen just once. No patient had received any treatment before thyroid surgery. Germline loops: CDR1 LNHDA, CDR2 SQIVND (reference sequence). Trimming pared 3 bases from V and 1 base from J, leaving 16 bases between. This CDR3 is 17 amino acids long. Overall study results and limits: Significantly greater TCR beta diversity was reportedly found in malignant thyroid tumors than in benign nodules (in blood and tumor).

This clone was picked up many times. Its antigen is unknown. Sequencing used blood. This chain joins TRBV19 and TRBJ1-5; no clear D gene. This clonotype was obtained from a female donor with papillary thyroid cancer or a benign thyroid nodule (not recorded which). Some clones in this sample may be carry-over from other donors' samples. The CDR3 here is CASSIPPKGMSNQPQHF. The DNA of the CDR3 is TGTGCCAGTAGTATCCCGCCAAAAGGGATGAGCAATCAGCCCCAGCATTTT.